This T cell receptor (beta chain) was observed in a study of Graves' ophthalmopathy and Graves' hyperthyroidism. This clonotype was seen repeatedly, ten times or more. A duration under 3 months, NOSPECS ≥4, CAS ≥3 and moderate-to-severe activity characterized the donors with ophthalmopathy. The diagnostic workup employed clinical symptoms, serum thyroxine, TRAb, thyroid ultrasound and orbital computed tomography. RNA transcripts were the template, and TCR beta CDR3 regions were amplified from them. Second-round multiplex PCR came after first-round RT-PCR with HTBI primers. One entry per CDR3 protein results from TCRdb running MiXCR on the multiplex PCR reads. In the table there are roughly 300,000 distinct CDR3 sequences, around a sixth of which are singletons. This CDR3 has 16 residues. Deletions cut 1 base from V and 0 bases from J, with 9 bases between. Germline CDR1 is MNHEY and CDR2 is SVGAGI.

The TCR sequence derives from an adult man with Graves' ophthalmopathy. The chain employs TRBV6-5 and TRBJ2-2, with D possibly matching TRBD2 (5 bases). The sequenced sample consisted of peripheral blood. CDR3 in amino acids: CASSYFPGTNTGELFF. The DNA of the CDR3 is TGTGCCAGCAGTTACTTTCCGGGAACGAACACCGGGGAGCTGTTTTTT.